The source of this T cell receptor beta chain is a study of blood T cell repertoires in COVID-19. Across the whole study: From T cells, B-cell-depleted T cells, or PBMCs came the material, which was cDNA or gDNA.

This CDR3 region has 15 residues. The germline CDR1 and CDR2 sequences are SGHTA and FQGTGA. V lost 3 bases and J lost 3; bases outside the gene matches: 4. Only in-frame clones appear in the TCRdb table, and some are missing; sequencing was by immunoSEQ multiplex PCR. The sample carries 97,000 or so clones, about 85% recorded once. The J gene is TRBJ2-2, the V gene TRBV7-3; 7 bases fit TRBD1. Sequenced material: peripheral blood. This sequence originates from a man between 45 and 60 years old with active COVID-19. As DNA, the CDR3 is TGTGCCAGCAGCTTTTCAGGGGGAGACACCGGGGAGCTGTTTTTT. Residues: CASSFSGGDTGELFF.